These T cell receptor beta chains were read from a single sample in a study of blood T cell repertoires in COVID-19. TCRdb's copy holds only in-frame clones and misses some; the assay was immunoSEQ multiplex PCR. The data hold under 65,000 clones, with roughly 91% observed a single time. The material sequenced was peripheral blood. These receptors all stem from a human donor in a cohort sampled during active COVID-19. The CDR3 runs from the conserved cysteine through the conserved F or W. D genes are given only for firm matches. Size tells how often a clone was seen (once, few, many) or the class of an expanded clone, and some rows leave it out.

clone_size j_call d_call v_call cdr3_aa cdr3_nt
- TRBJ2-7 - TRBV6-5 CASKVQGFAYEQYF TGTGCCAGCAAAGTACAGGGTTTCGCGTACGAGCAGTACTTC
- TRBJ2-1 - TRBV9 CASSPVGGRSSYNEQFF TGTGCCAGCAGCCCCGTGGGCGGGCGAAGCTCCTACAATGAGCAGTTCTTC
- TRBJ1-1 - TRBV5-6 CASSLVQEEEAFF TGTGCCAGCAGCTTGGTCCAAGAGGAGGAAGCTTTCTTT
- TRBJ1-2 TRBD1 TRBV19 CASSSAGTGSPYGYTF TGTGCCAGTAGTAGCGCCGGGACAGGGTCCCCGTATGGCTACACCTTC
- TRBJ1-5 - TRBV28 CASIPFQGERNQPQHF TGTGCCAGCATCCCGTTCCAAGGAGAGAGGAATCAGCCCCAGCATTTT
- TRBJ2-7 TRBD1 TRBV6-5 CASSYLPRGGKDEQYF TGTGCCAGCAGTTACCTCCCCAGAGGGGGCAAGGACGAGCAGTACTTC
- TRBJ2-7 - TRBV5-1 CASSRTGSYEQYF TGCGCCAGCAGCCGGACTGGCTCCTACGAGCAGTACTTC
- TRBJ1-2 - TRBV11-2 CASSSPRELAGFSNGYTF TGTGCCAGCAGCTCACCCCGGGAGTTGGCAGGGTTTTCTAATGGCTACACCTTC
- TRBJ2-3 TRBD2 TRBV4-2 CASSQPLSSGGWPRTDTQYF TGTGCCAGCAGCCAACCGTTGTCTAGCGGGGGCTGGCCCCGCACAGATACGCAGTATTTT
- TRBJ2-2 TRBD2 TRBV9 CASSPTPGGSAGELFF TGTGCCAGCAGCCCCACCCCCGGGGGGAGCGCCGGGGAGCTGTTTTTT
- TRBJ2-1 TRBD2 TRBV5-1 CASSLDTHPFGGGVSYNEQFF TGCGCCAGCAGCTTGGATACGCACCCTTTTGGCGGGGGGGTATCCTACAATGAGCAGTTCTTC
- TRBJ2-5 TRBD2 TRBV10-2 CASSSGTSGSRETQYF TGCGCCAGCAGCTCCGGGACTAGCGGGAGCCGAGAGACCCAGTACTTC
- TRBJ2-5 - TRBV3-1/TRBV3-2 CASSQGLDQYF TGTGCCAGCAGCCAAGGCCTAGACCAGTACTTC
- TRBJ1-1 TRBD1 TRBV7-9 CASMTQGAATEAFF TGTGCCAGCATGACACAGGGGGCGGCCACTGAAGCTTTCTTT
once TRBJ2-1 TRBD2 TRBV5-4 CASSPGGWTRVDEQFF TGTGCCAGCAGCCCCGGGGGTTGGACTAGAGTAGATGAGCAGTTCTTC
- TRBJ1-2 TRBD1 TRBV6-6 CASRGQDGRSNYGYTF TGTGCCAGCAGAGGACAGGACGGCAGAAGTAACTATGGCTACACCTTC
- TRBJ2-2 TRBD2 TRBV7-3 CASSLSSGNTGELFF TGTGCCAGCAGCTTATCTAGCGGGAACACCGGGGAGCTGTTTTTT
once TRBJ1-2 - TRBV7-9 CASRPNRASRRFSNYGYTF TGTGCCAGCAGACCGAACAGGGCGTCCCGTCGTTTTTCTAACTATGGCTACACCTTC
once TRBJ2-1 - TRBV24-1 CATSDLGRENEQFF TGTGCCACCAGTGATTTGGGGCGGGAAAATGAGCAGTTCTTC
- TRBJ1-1 TRBD1 TRBV10-3 CAISGQGGNTEAFF TGTGCCATCTCTGGACAGGGGGGTAACACTGAAGCTTTCTTT
- TRBJ2-5 - TRBV7-8 CASSPTGETQYF TGTGCCAGCAGCCCTACGGGAGAGACCCAGTACTTC
- TRBJ1-1 - TRBV29-1 CSVEPDTPEAFF TGCAGCGTTGAACCAGACACACCTGAAGCTTTCTTT
- TRBJ2-7 - TRBV30 CAWSVGGGSSYEQYF TGTGCCTGGAGTGTAGGAGGTGGGAGCTCCTACGAGCAGTACTTC
- TRBJ2-2 TRBD1 TRBV9 CASSEWGQGPPGELFF TGTGCCAGCAGCGAGTGGGGACAGGGTCCCCCGGGGGAGCTGTTTTTT
- TRBJ2-1 - TRBV5-6 CASSPGRGEQFF TGTGCCAGCAGCCCTGGTAGGGGTGAGCAGTTCTTC
- TRBJ2-1 TRBD2 TRBV4-1 CASSQDSTSGRLPLYNEQFF TGCGCCAGCAGCCAAGACTCAACTAGCGGGAGGCTACCCCTATACAATGAGCAGTTCTTC
- TRBJ2-7 - TRBV27 CASSYGTTYEQYF TGTGCCAGCAGCTACGGGACAACCTACGAGCAGTACTTC
- TRBJ1-4 - TRBV5-1 CASRLTGFSEKLFF TGCGCCAGCAGATTGACGGGATTTTCCGAAAAACTGTTTTTT
- TRBJ2-3 TRBD2 TRBV9 CASSKGASGRVATDTQYF TGTGCCAGCAGTAAAGGGGCTAGCGGGAGGGTAGCCACAGATACGCAGTATTTT
few TRBJ2-2 - TRBV24-1 CATSDFAANTGELFF TGTGCCACCAGTGATTTTGCAGCGAACACCGGGGAGCTGTTTTTT
once TRBJ1-6 - TRBV30 CAWSVSRDSPLHF TGTGCCTGGAGTGTCTCCCGCGATTCACCCCTCCACTTT
- TRBJ2-5 TRBD1 TRBV29-1 CSGIRDRAFQETQYF TGCAGCGGAATACGGGACAGGGCGTTTCAAGAGACCCAGTACTTC
- TRBJ2-2 - TRBV29-1 CSVEEFPGAGGELFF TGCAGCGTTGAAGAATTCCCAGGGGCGGGCGGGGAGCTGTTTTTT
- TRBJ2-1 TRBD2 TRBV24-1 CATSPETRLAGRRGSYNEQFF TGTGCCACCAGTCCCGAGACTCGACTAGCGGGCCGTCGAGGATCCTACAATGAGCAGTTCTTC
- TRBJ2-5 - TRBV7-3 CASSPGGTRQETQYF TGTGCCAGCAGCCCAGGCGGGACCCGCCAAGAGACCCAGTACTTC
- TRBJ1-3 TRBD1 TRBV4-3 CASSQAGGPSGNTIYF TGCGCCAGCAGCCAAGCAGGGGGCCCGTCTGGAAACACCATATATTTT
once TRBJ2-7 TRBD2 TRBV30 CAWSFGGVNEQYF TGTGCCTGGAGTTTTGGGGGGGTCAACGAGCAGTACTTC
- TRBJ1-1 TRBD1 TRBV29-1 CSVAGQGPRTEAFF TGCAGCGTCGCCGGACAGGGGCCGCGAACTGAAGCTTTCTTT
- TRBJ2-3 - TRBV24-1 CATKGAASTDTQYF TGTGCCACCAAAGGGGCTGCTAGCACAGATACGCAGTATTTT
- TRBJ2-3 - TRBV28 CASSSGGTDTQYF TGTGCCAGCAGTTCAGGGGGCACAGATACGCAGTATTTT
once TRBJ2-5 TRBD2 TRBV7-2 CASSRGVQETQYF TGTGCCAGCAGCCGGGGGGTTCAAGAGACCCAGTACTTC